This entry lists 27 T cell receptor beta chains sequenced from one sample in a study of technical replicates of blood from several donors. Method: immunoSEQ multiplex PCR; TCRdb's copy keeps in-frame clones and lacks some. Among more than 90,000 clones listed, approximately 96% were seen once. Input material: T cells isolated from PBMCs. These receptors were collected from a human donor in good health.

The chain recombines TRBV11-2 with TRBJ2-7; D ambiguous. Trimming cost V 6 bases and J 3 bases, with 9 bases left between them. CDR1 is SGHAT and CDR2 is FQNNGV in the germline V gene. CDR3 length: 12 residues. This CDR3 reads CASSISGYEQYF. The DNA for the CDR3 is TGTGCCAGCAGTATCAGTGGCTACGAGCAGTACTTC.

The rearrangement links TRBV27 to TRBJ2-7, with TRBD1 identical over 10 bases. The CDR3 length is 14 residues. The J segment lost 2 bases and the V segment lost 3 bases, leaving 1 base of the junction unmatched. The V gene's germline CDR1 is MNHEY and CDR2 SMNVEV (reference sequence). The CDR3 here is CASSFGTGAYEQYF. The CDR3 DNA sequence: TGTGCCAGCAGTTTTGGGACAGGGGCCTACGAGCAGTACTTC.

The genes are TRBV19 and TRBJ2-3; 10 nucleotides line up with TRBD2. The CDR3 totals 18 residues. Trimming took 1 base from V and 1 from J; bases not matched to a gene: 8. Germline values: CDR1 LNHDA, CDR2 SQIVND (reference sequence). CDR3 in DNA: TGTGCCAGTAGTATAGGGCCCCTAGCGGGAGTCGGCACAGATACGCAGTATTTT. Amino acid sequence: CASSIGPLAGVGTDTQYF.

This chain uses TRBV28 with TRBJ2-7, with 7 positions matching TRBD1. Germline CDR1 reads MDHEN; CDR2 reads SYDVKM. The CDR3 extends over 14 amino acids. Trimming removed 7 bases from V and 5 bases from J; junction bases left unmatched: 11. The CDR3 bases are TGTGCCAGCATGCCGACAGGGTCGAATCACGAGCAGTACTTC. As protein: CASMPTGSNHEQYF.

The genes are TRBV7-9 and TRBJ1-4, with 9 bases that match TRBD1. CDR3 length: 14 amino acids. J gave up 8 bases and V 5 bases, and 6 bases lay outside the gene matches. Germline CDR1 and CDR2: SEHNR and FQNEAQ (reference sequence). The chain's CDR3 is CASSIGQGREKLFF. In DNA, the CDR3 is TGTGCCAGCAGCATCGGACAGGGGAGAGAAAAACTGTTTTTT.

The gene calls are TRBV30 and TRBJ2-5; D is ambiguous. CDR1 is GTSNPN and CDR2 is SVGIG in the germline V gene (reference sequence). The CDR3 consists of 11 residues. The V and J ends lost 3 bases and 7 bases respectively, with 9 bases between them. CDR3 region: CAWSHSATQYF. In DNA, the CDR3 is TGTGCCTGGAGCCACTCTGCGACCCAGTACTTC.

The CDR3, as DNA: TGTGCCAGCAGTCCCAAGCGGGGCACAGATACGCAGTATTTT. As protein: CASSPKRGTDTQYF. The chain employs TRBV6-4 and TRBJ2-3, with TRBD2 as a possible D gene (6 bases). There are 14 residues in the CDR3. Trimming cost V 5 bases and J 1 base, with 10 bases left between them. Germline V gene data show CDR1 as MRHNA and CDR2 as SNTAGT.

This clone was seen only once. V and J are TRBV6-5 and TRBJ2-7; 11 bases line up with TRBD1. Germline values: CDR1 MNHEY, CDR2 SVGAGI. The CDR3 runs 14 residues. V dropped 6 bases and J dropped 4; count of bases not matched to a gene: 5. CDR3 nucleotide sequence: TGTGCCAGCAGATGGACAGGGGGCAAGTACGAGCAGTACTTC. Residues: CASRWTGGKYEQYF.

The chain is built from TRBV4-1 and TRBJ2-7, with D perhaps matching TRBD1 (6 bases). The V gene's germline CDR1 is MGHRA and CDR2 YSYEKL. This CDR3 is built from 14 residues. The V end was cut by 4 bases, the J end by 2 bases, with 12 bases between. The CDR3 DNA sequence: TGCGCCAGCAGCCTTAATGGACAGACCTACGAGCAGTACTTC. Translation gives CASSLNGQTYEQYF.

This sequence joins TRBV12-5 and TRBJ2-1; a possible D gene is TRBD2 (7 bases). Trimming took off 0 bases at V and 2 bases at J, with 14 bases between the two ends. The CDR3 loop spans 17 amino acids. Germline CDR1 is LGHNT and CDR2 is FRNRAP. CDR3 sequence reads: CASGLVRGAGTYNEQFF. In DNA form, the CDR3 reads TGTGCTAGTGGTTTGGTACGGGGGGCAGGGACCTACAATGAGCAGTTCTTC.

The chain recombines TRBV9 with TRBJ1-2, with D perhaps TRBD1 (5 bases). CDR1 is SGDLS, CDR2 YYNGEE, per germline. The CDR3 sequence is 15 residues long. The ends were cut back, 0 bases at V and 11 bases at J, with 20 bases in the middle. The DNA for the CDR3 is TGTGCCAGCAGCGTAGGCAGTAGGCGGGGGAGGACATACACCTTC. It codes for CASSVGSRRGRTYTF.

This chain links TRBV9 with TRBJ1-1; D may be TRBD1 (6 bases). V was trimmed by 0 bases and J by 4 bases, leaving 16 bases between them. The CDR3 is 16 amino acids. Per the germline V gene, CDR1 is SGDLS and CDR2 is YYNGEE. Here the CDR3 reads CASSVVWRQGSTEAFF. The DNA for the CDR3 is TGTGCCAGCAGCGTAGTGTGGCGGCAGGGGAGCACTGAAGCTTTCTTT.

The V call is TRBV20-1, the J call TRBJ1-1, with D possibly matching TRBD1 (5 bases). This CDR3 has 11 residues. V lost 5 bases, J lost 6 bases, and 10 bases lay in between. Germline CDR1 reads DFQATT; CDR2 reads SNEGSKA (reference sequence). CDR3 sequence reads: CSAPGRAEAFF. In DNA form, the CDR3 reads TGCAGTGCTCCAGGGAGGGCTGAAGCTTTCTTT.

The chain uses TRBV19 and TRBJ1-4; 8 bases align to TRBD1. Germline V lookup: CDR1 LNHDA, CDR2 SQIVND (reference sequence). Trimming removed 5 bases from V and 0 bases from J; junction bases left unmatched: 5. The CDR3 runs 16 residues. CDR3: CASSAGGTATNEKLFF. CDR3 bases: TGTGCCAGTAGTGCAGGGGGCACAGCAACTAATGAAAAACTGTTTTTT.

The chain joins TRBV7-6 to TRBJ2-3, with D possibly being TRBD2 (6 bases). V gave up 5 bases and J gave up 4 bases, with 10 bases separating them. This CDR3 has 13 residues. Germline V gene sequence: CDR1 SGHVS, CDR2 FNYEAQ. The CDR3 bases are TGTGCCAGCAGCCGAGCGGGCGCAGATACGCAGTATTTT. Translated, it gives CASSRAGADTQYF.

The gene calls are TRBV18 and TRBJ2-3, with D possibly matching TRBD1 (5 bases). The CDR3 has 13 amino acids. The ends were cut back, 3 bases at V and 3 bases at J, with 7 bases in the middle. The germline V gene encodes CDR1 KGHSH and CDR2 LQKENI. The CDR3 bases are TGTGCCAGCTCACCGACAGCGACAGATACGCAGTATTTT. Its translation is CASSPTATDTQYF.

The chain has TRBV2 and TRBJ2-7; TRBD1 matches 7 bases. In germline, CDR1 is SNHLY, CDR2 FYNNEI. CDR3 length equals 13 residues. The trim removed 10 bases at V and 0 bases at J, leaving 6 bases unmatched. CDR3 coding DNA: TGTGCCACCTCCGGGACAGCCTCCTACGAGCAGTACTTC. Its translation is CATSGTASYEQYF.

This chain uses TRBV6-5 with TRBJ1-2; 10 positions agree with TRBD1. Trimming removed 6 bases from V and 5 bases from J; junction bases left unmatched: 9. CDR3 size: 15 residues. Germline CDR1 reads MNHEY; CDR2 reads SVGAGI. CDR3 sequence: CASRGDRGQWYGYTF. Written as DNA, the CDR3 is TGTGCCAGCAGGGGCGACAGGGGGCAGTGGTATGGCTACACCTTC.

The genes are TRBV28 and TRBJ1-1; D perhaps matches TRBD1 (6 bases). The germline V gene encodes CDR1 MDHEN and CDR2 SYDVKM. The CDR3 has 14 residues. With 8 bases removed from V and 3 bases from J, the gap between germline ends came to 16 bases. Here the CDR3 DNA reads TGTGCCAGCCACGCCCTGGACAGATACACTGAAGCTTTCTTT. This encodes CASHALDRYTEAFF.

The rearrangement joins TRBV2 to TRBJ1-2; TRBD1 matches 7 bases. CDR3 length: 13 residues. V gave up 7 bases and J gave up 4 bases; unmatched junction bases: 6. Germline CDR1 reads SNHLY; CDR2 reads FYNNEI. The CDR3 loop reads CASKGGRGYGYTF. The CDR3 DNA is TGTGCCAGCAAAGGGGGCCGGGGCTATGGCTACACCTTC.

CDR3 coding DNA: TGTGCCAGAGATCCGACAGGGAGAGGCACAGATACGCAGTATTTT. Its translation: CARDPTGRGTDTQYF. This sequence joins TRBV2 and TRBJ2-3; TRBD1 matches at 7 bases. Trimming removed 9 bases from V and 1 base from J; junction bases left unmatched: 10. Germline V gives CDR1 SNHLY, CDR2 FYNNEI. The CDR3 totals 15 residues. Looking up the rest from reference TRBV2 and TRBJ2-3 gives the full variable domain: EPEVTQTPSHQVTQMGQEVILRCVPISNHLYFYWYRQILGQKVEFLVSFYNNEISEKSEIFDDQFSVERPDGSNFTLKIRSTKLEDSAMYFCARDPTGRGTDTQYFGPGTRLTVL.

V is TRBV11-3 and J is TRBJ2-1; 7 bases fit TRBD1. Germline V gives CDR1 SGHNT, CDR2 YENEEA. V shed 1 base and J 0 bases; nucleotides not matched to a gene: 3. CDR3 length: 16 amino acids. The CDR3 DNA reads TGTGCCAGCAGCTTAGGGGACAGATACTCCTACAATGAGCAGTTCTTC. It translates to CASSLGDRYSYNEQFF.

The chain combines TRBV5-1 with TRBJ2-1; 10 bases agree with TRBD2. V lost 0 bases to trimming and J lost 13 bases; unmatched junction nucleotides: 4. The CDR3 has 13 residues. Germline CDR1 SGHRS, CDR2 YFSETQ. CDR3 bases: TGCGCCAGCAGCTTGGAGCTAGCGGGGGCTCAGTTCTTC. As protein: CASSLELAGAQFF.

This rearrangement joins TRBV28 to TRBJ1-1; 8 nucleotides align to TRBD1. Germline values: CDR1 MDHEN, CDR2 SYDVKM. V gave up 4 bases and J gave up 5 bases; unmatched junction bases: 18. The CDR3 is 18 amino acids. The CDR3 region is CASSSPTIRQGIRTEAFF. The CDR3 DNA reads TGTGCCAGCAGTTCTCCAACGATACGACAGGGGATTCGGACTGAAGCTTTCTTT.

The rearrangement uses TRBV4-1 and TRBJ2-1, with D possibly being TRBD2 (5 bases). Trimming shortened V by 0 bases and J by 10 bases, and 13 bases separated the two germline ends. The germline gives CDR1 MGHRA, CDR2 YSYEKL. The CDR3 is 14 residues long. CDR3 DNA sequence: TGCGCCAGCAGCCAAGACCGGGAACCGGGAGAGCAGTTCTTC. This encodes CASSQDREPGEQFF.

The chain recombines TRBV9 with TRBJ2-2; D is unclear. Trimming removed 4 bases from V and 3 bases from J, with 4 bases in between. CDR3 length: 12 amino acids. Germline CDR1 is SGDLS and CDR2 is YYNGEE. CDR3 in DNA: TGTGCCAGCAGCCTATACACCGGGGAGCTGTTTTTT. Its protein product is CASSLYTGELFF.

In its sample, this clone was seen once. This chain connects TRBV27 to TRBJ1-1; D is undetermined. V gave up 2 bases and J gave up 4 bases, with 11 bases separating them. The germline V gene has CDR1 MNHEY and CDR2 SMNVEV (reference sequence). The CDR3 length is 14 residues. CDR3 sequence (DNA): TGTGCCAGCAGTTTAGACCGGGCGGGCACTGAAGCTTTCTTT. Its translation is CASSLDRAGTEAFF.